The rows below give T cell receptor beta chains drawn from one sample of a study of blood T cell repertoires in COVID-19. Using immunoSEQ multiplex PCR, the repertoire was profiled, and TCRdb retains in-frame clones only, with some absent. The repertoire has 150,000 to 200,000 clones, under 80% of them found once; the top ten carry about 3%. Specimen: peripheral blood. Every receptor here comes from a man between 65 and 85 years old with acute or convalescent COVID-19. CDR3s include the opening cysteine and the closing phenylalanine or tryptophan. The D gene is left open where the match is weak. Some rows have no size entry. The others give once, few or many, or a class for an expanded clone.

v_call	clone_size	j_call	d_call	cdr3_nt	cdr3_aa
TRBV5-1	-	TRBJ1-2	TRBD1	TGCGCCAGCAGCTTAGGGACAGGGGCCTCACTAAACTATGGCTACACCTTC	CASSLGTGASLNYGYTF
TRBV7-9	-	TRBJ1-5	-	TGTGCCAGCAGCTTGGGTATGAGGGACAATCAGCCCCAGCATTTT	CASSLGMRDNQPQHF
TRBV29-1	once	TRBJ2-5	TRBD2	TGCAGCGTTGAATACCTCGCGGGGGGGCCGGGGGAGACCCAGTACTTC	CSVEYLAGGPGETQYF
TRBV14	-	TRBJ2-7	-	TGTGCCAGCAGCCAACAACGACATAGTTTCGAGCAGTACTTC	CASSQQRHSFEQYF
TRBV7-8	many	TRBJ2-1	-	TGTGCCAGCAGCTCACCTAGTTCGGGCGGGGGCAGCTCCTACAATGAGCAGTTCTTC	CASSSPSSGGGSSYNEQFF
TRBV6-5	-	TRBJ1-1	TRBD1	TGTGCCAGCAGGATGACAGGGGTGAACACTGAAGCTTTCTTT	CASRMTGVNTEAFF
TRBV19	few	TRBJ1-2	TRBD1	TGTGCCAGTAGTACCACAGGGGGCCCGTATGGGGGCTACACCTTC	CASSTTGGPYGGYTF
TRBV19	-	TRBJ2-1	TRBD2	TGTGCCAGTAGTCATCGGCCCCTAGCGGGGGCGAGTAATGAGCAGTTCTTC	CASSHRPLAGASNEQFF
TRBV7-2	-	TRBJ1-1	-	TGTGCCAGCAGCCACCCTTGGGGGGATGAAGCTTTCTTT	CASSHPWGDEAFF
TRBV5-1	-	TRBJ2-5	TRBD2	TGCGCCAGCAGCTTGATCGGGGGGGAGACCCAGTACTTC	CASSLIGGETQYF
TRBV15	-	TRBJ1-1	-	TGTGCCACCAGCAGAGATCCTGGGGGCGTCACTGAAGCTTTCTTT	CATSRDPGGVTEAFF
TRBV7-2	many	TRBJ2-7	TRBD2	TGTGCCAGCAGCTTAGCCTGGTTAGCGGGGGTCCAGGCCATCCGGGAACACTACGAGCAGTACTTC	CASSLAWLAGVQAIREHYEQYF